The source of this TCR beta chain is a study of T cells after yellow fever vaccination. Study context: Where fractions had low cell numbers, libraries were prepared from them with the SMART-Seq v4 Ultra Low Input RNA kit. Overall study results and limits: FACS-sorted repertoires could harbor abundant contaminating bulk-population clonotypes. Reappearance after the booster was observed for most primary-vaccination clones (96% CD4, over 70% CD8).

V was clipped by 3 bases and J by 2 bases; unmatched bases: 6. The CDR3 is 15 residues long. Germline CDR1 and CDR2: DFQATT and SNEGSKA (reference sequence). This clonotype has only a few counts. Its target is unknown. Synthesis of TCR cDNA relied on 5'RACE template switching, which attached a universal primer site and UMIs. TCRdb re-called the 5' RACE reads through MiXCR, storing one row per CDR3 protein. The data show hundreds of thousands of distinct CDR3 sequences, with about 5% seen just once and around 3.5% held by the top ten. The TCR sequence derives from a man aged 18 to 29 who received the YFV17D yellow fever vaccine. This chain joins TRBV20-1 and TRBJ2-2; 7 bases align to TRBD1. Here the sequenced sample was CD4+ T cells sorted from PBMCs, taken on the day of the yellow fever booster vaccination. The CDR3 DNA reads as TGCAGTGCTAGGACAGGGATGGGTAACACCGGGGAGCTGTTTTTT. Translating it yields CSARTGMGNTGELFF.